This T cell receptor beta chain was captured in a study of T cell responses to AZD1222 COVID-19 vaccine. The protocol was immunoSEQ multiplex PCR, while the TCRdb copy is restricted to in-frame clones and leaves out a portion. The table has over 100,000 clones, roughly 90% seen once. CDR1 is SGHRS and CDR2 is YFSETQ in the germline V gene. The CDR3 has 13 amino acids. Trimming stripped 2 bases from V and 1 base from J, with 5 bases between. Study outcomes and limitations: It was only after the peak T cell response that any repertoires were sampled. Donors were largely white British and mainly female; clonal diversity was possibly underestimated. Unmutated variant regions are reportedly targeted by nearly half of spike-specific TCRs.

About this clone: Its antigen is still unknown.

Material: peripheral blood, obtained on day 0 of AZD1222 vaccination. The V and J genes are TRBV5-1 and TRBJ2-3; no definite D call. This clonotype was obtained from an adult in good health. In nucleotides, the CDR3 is TGCGCCAGCAGCTTAGTACGCACAGATACGCAGTATTTT. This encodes CASSLVRTDTQYF. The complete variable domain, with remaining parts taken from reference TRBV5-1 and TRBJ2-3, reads KAGVTQTPRYLIKTRGQQVTLSCSPISGHRSVSWYQQTPGQGLQFLFEYFSETQRNKGNFPGRFSGRQFSNSRSEMNVSTLELGDSALYLCASSLVRTDTQYFGPGTRLTVL.